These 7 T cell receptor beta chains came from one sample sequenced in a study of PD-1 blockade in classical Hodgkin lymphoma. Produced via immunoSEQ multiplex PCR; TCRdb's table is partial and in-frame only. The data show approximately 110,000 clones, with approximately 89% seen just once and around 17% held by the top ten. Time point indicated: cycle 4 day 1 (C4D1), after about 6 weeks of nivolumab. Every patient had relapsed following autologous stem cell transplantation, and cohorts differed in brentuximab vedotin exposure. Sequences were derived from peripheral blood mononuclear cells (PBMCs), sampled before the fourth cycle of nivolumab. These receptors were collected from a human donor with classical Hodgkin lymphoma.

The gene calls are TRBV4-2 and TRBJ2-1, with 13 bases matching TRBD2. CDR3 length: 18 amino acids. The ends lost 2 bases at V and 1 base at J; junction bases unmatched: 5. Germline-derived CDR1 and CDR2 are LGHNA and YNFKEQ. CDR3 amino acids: CASSQRTSGSLSYNEQFF. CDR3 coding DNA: TGTGCCAGCAGCCAACGGACTAGCGGGAGCTTATCCTACAATGAGCAGTTCTTC.

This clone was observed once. CDR3: CASSYREGSSYEQYF. The CDR3 coding sequence is TGTGCCAGCAGTTACCGCGAAGGTAGCTCCTACGAGCAGTACTTC. The rearrangement joins TRBV6-5 to TRBJ2-7; D gene uncertain. Germline V gene lookup returns CDR1 MNHEY and CDR2 SVGAGI. The CDR3 loop spans 15 amino acids. Trimming shortened V by 2 bases and J by 0 bases, and 11 bases separated the two germline ends.

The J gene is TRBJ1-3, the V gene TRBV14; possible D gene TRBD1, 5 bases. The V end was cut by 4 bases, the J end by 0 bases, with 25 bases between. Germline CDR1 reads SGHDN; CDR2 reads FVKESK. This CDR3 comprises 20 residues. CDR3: CASSRRLGTEIYGSGNTIYF. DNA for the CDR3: TGTGCCAGCAGCCGACGATTAGGGACGGAAATCTACGGCTCTGGAAACACCATATATTTT.

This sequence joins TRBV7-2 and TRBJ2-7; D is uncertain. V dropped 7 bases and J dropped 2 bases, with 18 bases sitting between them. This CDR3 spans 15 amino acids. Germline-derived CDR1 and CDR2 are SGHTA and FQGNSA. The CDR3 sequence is CASTEQPYPAYEQYF. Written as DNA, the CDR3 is TGTGCCAGCACCGAACAGCCATACCCAGCCTACGAGCAGTACTTC.

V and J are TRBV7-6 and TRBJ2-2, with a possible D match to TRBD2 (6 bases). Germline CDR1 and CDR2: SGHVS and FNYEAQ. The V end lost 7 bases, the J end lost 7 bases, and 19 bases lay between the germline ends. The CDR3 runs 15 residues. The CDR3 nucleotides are TGTGCCAGCACCCCCGGGCGGCGGGAACACGGGGAGCTGTTTTTT. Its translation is CASTPGRREHGELFF.

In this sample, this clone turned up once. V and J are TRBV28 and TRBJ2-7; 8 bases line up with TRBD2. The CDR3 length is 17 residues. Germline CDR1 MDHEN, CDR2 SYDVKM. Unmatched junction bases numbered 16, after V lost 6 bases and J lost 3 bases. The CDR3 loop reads CASSPGQREFPLYEQYF. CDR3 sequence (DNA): TGTGCCAGCAGCCCCGGACAGCGGGAGTTCCCCCTCTACGAGCAGTACTTC.

DNA of the CDR3: TGCAGCGCCAAGGCTAGCACAGATACGCAGTATTTT. It specifies CSAKASTDTQYF. The chain carries TRBV29-1 and TRBJ2-3; D not certain. The V gene's germline CDR1 is SQVTM and CDR2 ANQGSEA. The CDR3 extends over 12 amino acids. Trimming cost V 7 bases and J 0 bases, with 8 bases left between them.